Presented here are 19 T cell receptor beta chains from one specimen sequenced in a study of blood T cell repertoires in COVID-19. TCRdb's table, derived via immunoSEQ multiplex PCR, lists solely in-frame clones and lacks some. In the table there are fewer than 250,000 clones, approximately 87% of which are singletons. Sequencing used peripheral blood. Receptors were obtained from a woman between 45 and 60 years old with acute or convalescent COVID-19.

This clone was seen only once. This chain joins TRBV9 and TRBJ2-1, with D maybe TRBD2 (6 bases). Germline assignment: CDR1 SGDLS and CDR2 YYNGEE. Deletions cut 6 bases from V and 0 bases from J, with 13 bases between. This CDR3 has 15 residues. The CDR3 sequence: CASTPGLVSYNEQFF. The CDR3 nucleotides are TGTGCCAGCACCCCGGGACTCGTCTCCTACAATGAGCAGTTCTTC.

This chain connects TRBV6-5 to TRBJ1-5; a possible D gene is TRBD1 (6 bases). The ends were cut back, 7 bases at V and 5 bases at J, with 12 bases in the middle. Germline V gene lookup returns CDR1 MNHEY and CDR2 SVGAGI. The CDR3 spans 13 residues. The CDR3 loop reads CASTRGPHQPQHF. CDR3 bases: TGTGCCAGCACCAGGGGTCCTCATCAGCCCCAGCATTTT.

The V and J genes are TRBV3-1 (or the pseudogene TRBV3-2) and TRBJ1-2; no definite D call. This CDR3 has 14 residues. Trimming took off 2 bases at V and 4 bases at J, with 11 bases between the two ends. The germline V gene has CDR1 LGHDT and CDR2 YNNKEL (reference sequence). CDR3 sequence: CASSQTNSGYGYTF. The CDR3 DNA follows: TGTGCCAGCAGCCAAACCAACAGTGGCTATGGCTACACCTTC.

The chain joins TRBV18 to TRBJ2-2; D might be TRBD2 (5 bases). The CDR3 runs 16 residues. Germline assignment: CDR1 KGHSH and CDR2 LQKENI. V was clipped by 2 bases and J by 0 bases, with 10 bases between them. CDR3 nucleotide sequence: TGTGCCAGCTCACCAAATAGCGATACGAACACCGGGGAGCTGTTTTTT. This sequence encodes CASSPNSDTNTGELFF.

CDR3 bases: TGCAGCGTTGAAGTGACAGGGGCTAACTATGGCTACACCTTC. Translating it yields CSVEVTGANYGYTF. The chain links TRBV29-1 to TRBJ1-2, with 8 bases that match TRBD1. Trimming at V came to 1 base and at J to 0 bases, leaving 1 base not matched to a gene. The CDR3 is 14 amino acids. Germline lookup yields CDR1 SQVTM and CDR2 ANQGSEA.

The V and J genes are TRBV29-1 and TRBJ2-1; 12 nucleotides match TRBD2. The germline V gene encodes CDR1 SQVTM and CDR2 ANQGSEA. V lost 4 bases to trimming and J lost 0 bases; unmatched junction nucleotides: 10. The CDR3 covers 18 residues. The CDR3 here is CSVGGLAGTSRSYNEQFF. The CDR3 bases are TGCAGCGTTGGAGGACTAGCGGGGACCTCCCGCTCCTACAATGAGCAGTTCTTC.

This sequence joins TRBV18 and TRBJ1-6, with D tentatively TRBD1 (5 bases). The CDR3 runs 16 residues. V lost 6 bases, J lost 0 bases, and 12 bases lay in between. Germline CDR1 KGHSH, CDR2 LQKENI. CDR3 sequence: CASSPTASSYNSPLHF. The DNA for the CDR3 is TGTGCCAGCTCCCCGACAGCAAGCTCCTATAATTCACCCCTCCACTTT.

The chain has TRBV9 and TRBJ2-2; tentatively, D is TRBD1 (5 bases). V was shortened by 4 bases and J by 2 bases, with 15 bases between the two germline ends. This CDR3 is 16 amino acids long. The germline V gene encodes CDR1 SGDLS and CDR2 YYNGEE. CDR3 DNA sequence: TGTGCCAGCAGCCCTGGGGCCACCATTAACACCGGGGAGCTGTTTTTT. It specifies CASSPGATINTGELFF.

Here the CDR3 reads CASSVDVRQETQYF. CDR3 bases: TGTGCCAGCAGCGTAGATGTCAGACAAGAGACCCAGTACTTC. The chain is built from TRBV9 and TRBJ2-5; no reliable D call. The germline V gene has CDR1 SGDLS and CDR2 YYNGEE. V was shortened by 0 bases and J by 2 bases, with 8 bases between the two germline ends. This CDR3 contains 14 residues.

The genes are TRBV11-2 and TRBJ1-6; no clear D. Germline V gene data show CDR1 as SGHAT and CDR2 as FQNNGV. Trimming cost V 2 bases and J 10 bases, with 9 bases left between them. The CDR3 extends over 13 amino acids. In DNA form, the CDR3 reads TGTGCCAGCAGCTTAAAGGTGGGCTCACCCCTCCACTTT. Protein product: CASSLKVGSPLHF. The variable domain in full, completed from reference TRBV11-2 and TRBJ1-6, reads EAGVAQSPRYKIIEKRQSVAFWCNPISGHATLYWYQQILGQGPKLLIQFQNNGVVDDSQLPKDRFSAERLKGVDSTLKIQPAKLEDSAVYLCASSLKVGSPLHFGNGTRLTVT.

The chain carries TRBV6-6 and TRBJ2-2; 8 nucleotides line up with TRBD1. Trimming took 2 bases from V and 5 from J; bases not matched to a gene: 7. The CDR3 length is 16 residues. Per germline, CDR1 MNHNY and CDR2 SVGAGI (reference sequence). The CDR3 DNA sequence: TGTGCCAGCAGTTACGGAGCAGGGGGCCGGACCGGGGAGCTGTTTTTT. Protein: CASSYGAGGRTGELFF.

The genes are TRBV19 and TRBJ2-3; 8 nucleotides line up with TRBD2. This CDR3 contains 18 residues. Per the germline V gene, CDR1 is LNHDA and CDR2 is SQIVND (reference sequence). V lost 7 bases and J lost 9; bases outside the gene matches: 24. The CDR3 coding sequence is TGTGCCAGTACCCTTTCCTCGGCCTCCTTCGCGGGAGGAGGGACGCAGTATTTT. Translated, it gives CASTLSSASFAGGGTQYF. Filled out from reference TRBV19 and TRBJ2-3, the complete variable domain reads DGGITQSPKYLFRKEGQNVTLSCEQNLNHDAMYWYRQDPGQGLRLIYYSQIVNDFQKGDIAEGYSVSREKKESFPLTVTSAQKNPTAFYLCASTLSSASFAGGGTQYFGPGTRLTVL.

The chain uses TRBV2 and TRBJ1-3, with D hard to call. CDR3 length: 13 residues. Germline V gives CDR1 SNHLY, CDR2 FYNNEI. Between the trimmed V and J ends, which lost 4 bases and 2 bases, there was a span of 6 bases. CDR3 sequence: CASSAQAGNTIYF. In DNA, the CDR3 is TGTGCCAGCAGTGCCCAGGCTGGAAACACCATATATTTT.

There are a few counts of this clone. DNA of the CDR3: TGTGCCTGGAGTATTCTAAGGGGCACTGAAGCTTTCTTT. Amino acid sequence: CAWSILRGTEAFF. The V call is TRBV30, the J call TRBJ1-1; weak D call: TRBD1 (5 bases). This CDR3 has 13 residues. Germline lookup yields CDR1 GTSNPN and CDR2 SVGIG (reference sequence). The V gene lost 2 bases and the J gene lost 4 bases, with 11 bases spanning the gap.

This clone was seen many times. V is TRBV4-3 and J is TRBJ2-2; D unclear. Germline loops: CDR1 LGHNA, CDR2 YSLEER. Trimming took off 4 bases at V and 7 bases at J, with 7 bases between the two ends. The CDR3 covers 12 residues. CDR3: CASSPLFGELFF. In nucleotides, the CDR3 is TGCGCCAGCAGCCCCCTCTTCGGGGAGCTGTTTTTT.

Only a few counts were recorded for this clone. J is TRBJ1-3 and V is TRBV3-1 (or the pseudogene TRBV3-2); D gene uncertain. The V end was cut by 6 bases, the J end by 11 bases, with 23 bases between. The CDR3 length is 15 residues. Germline V gene sequence: CDR1 LGHDT, CDR2 YNNKEL (reference sequence). CDR3 sequence (DNA): TGTGCCAGCAGTCAGCTCTCCCGGGGTGAAACGGCCATATATTTT. It translates to CASSQLSRGETAIYF.

This chain uses TRBV7-9 with TRBJ2-7, with TRBD2 identical over 7 bases. V was pared by 4 bases and J by 4 bases, with 7 bases of the junction left unmatched. Per germline, CDR1 SEHNR and CDR2 FQNEAQ (reference sequence). This CDR3 is built from 14 residues. CDR3 loop: CASSSSGGAYEQYF. The DNA for the CDR3 is TGTGCCAGCAGCTCTAGCGGTGGGGCTTACGAGCAGTACTTC.

The chain uses TRBV5-4 and TRBJ2-1; TRBD2 aligns across 10 bases. V dropped 1 base and J dropped 5; count of bases not matched to a gene: 6. There are 16 residues in the CDR3. Germline V CDR1 and CDR2: SGHNT, YYREEE (reference sequence). CDR3 sequence reads: CASSLPLAGRDNEQFF. For the CDR3, the DNA is TGTGCCAGCAGCTTGCCACTAGCGGGGAGAGACAATGAGCAGTTCTTC.

The chain couples TRBV24-1 to TRBJ2-5, with a possible D match to TRBD2 (6 bases). CDR1 and CDR2 (germline): KGHDR, SFDVKD. Trimming left V 6 bases short and J 1 base short, with 11 bases between. CDR3 length equals 14 residues. This chain's CDR3 is CATSKGLRQETQYF. The CDR3 DNA reads TGTGCCACCAGTAAGGGACTCCGCCAAGAGACCCAGTACTTC.